This TCR beta chain was recorded in a study of PD-L1 blockade in urothelial cancer (dated by TCRdb to about 2017). For the wider study: All patients started therapy around 2014 and received atezolizumab 1,200 mg intravenously every 3 weeks. About 90% of the 29 patients were males with bladder-origin urothelial cancer, and about 65% of the roughly 30 reported a prior smoking history. An ECOG performance status of 0 or 1 was recorded for the patients, and 0 to 3 prior chemotherapy regimens had been received by the patients. Blood samples were analyzed 3 weeks after the start of treatment (second dose) and 6 weeks after the start of treatment. Blood samples gave a median of about 130,000 T cells and 88,000 or so unique TCRs, with a median clonality of 0.080. The study was an exploratory multi-omic analysis of somatic, immune and clinical correlates of response to PD-L1 blockade with atezolizumab in urothelial cancer. TCR sequencing covered pretreatment tumor samples and matched, serially collected peripheral blood taken before and after atezolizumab treatment. Durable clinical benefit was defined as a progression-free survival longer than 6 months, and TCR features were additionally tested against progression-free survival and overall survival. Whole exome sequencing and RNA sequencing of pretreatment tumors were performed alongside TCR sequencing in the same patients. Durable clinical benefit was achieved by nine patients but not by the remaining 20. Pretreatment blood TCR-seq was available for twenty-nine patients, at least one posttreatment blood collection was obtained for 25 or so patients, and tumor TCR-seq was available for 25 or so patients.

Regarding this clone: Which antigen it targets is not known. No clone much larger than this one lies a single base away; base qualities are absent.

Sample time point, as interpreted from the label and publication: peripheral blood 6 weeks after treatment start. The cohort comprised 25 to 30 patients with locally advanced or metastatic urothelial carcinoma treated at Memorial Sloan Kettering on a trial protocol. Peripheral blood mononuclear cells were collected pretreatment and during treatment, with between 1 and 8 total time points obtained per patient. The Qiagen DNeasy Blood extraction kit was used to purify genomic DNA from total PBMCs and tumor samples. PBMCs were collected pretreatment and during treatment, and were isolated and stored as previously described. From a lookup of the germline V gene, CDR1 and CDR2 are SGHTS and YDEGEE. V is cut by 6 bases and J by 4 bases, and the space between the germline ends is 7 bases. The CDR3 sequence holds 11 residues, the cysteine and phenylalanine included. This entry keeps only the CDR3 DNA: 33 bases, framed from base 1.

To estimate absolute template abundance from read counts, synthetic TCR analog templates were spiked into each PCR. The immunoSEQ assay was used to amplify TCRbeta CDR3 regions from genomic DNA with bias-controlled V and J gene primers. Sequencing of rearranged TCRbeta segments was performed at approximately 20X coverage. The original methods were these. Clustering was used to correct sequencing errors, and CDR3s were annotated against IMGT to assign V, D and J genes. Out-of-frame and stop-codon sequences were excluded, and only productive TCRbeta rearrangements were used in downstream analyses. Clonality was calculated as one minus the Shannon entropy normalized by the log of the number of unique productive sequences. Clones differing between time points or between blood and tumor were identified using Fisher's exact test with Benjamini-Hochberg correction, with an adjusted p below 0.01 applied as the threshold. The source is immuneACCESS, and TCRdb retained only in-frame sequences with V and J called. Part of the clones is not carried over; for the studies checked, unresolved V genes explain less than half of this, and the remainder is unexplained. V, J and clone size derive from that table, while D and trimming were established from the DNA sequence. For this sample the table gives 65,000 to 85,000 clones, of which more than 85% were detected only once. The ten largest account for roughly 0.8% of the sample.

What the authors observed across the whole study: A pretreatment peripheral blood TCR clonality below the median was linked to improved progression-free and overall survival. Small sample size (n of about 30) and many exploratory analyses mean the results are intended to be hypothesis-generating. At 3 weeks after the start of treatment, tumor-associated TCR clones in peripheral blood had expanded more in patients with durable benefit (n ≈ 24, p = 0.022).

The origin of this receptor is a woman of 80 years or more with urothelial cancer. The material was PBMCs, obtained around atezolizumab (anti-PD-L1) treatment. The chain employs TRBV5-8 and TRBJ1-1; the D gene is unclear. The CDR3 loop reads CASTRGTEAFF. Here is the DNA: TGTGCCAGCACCCGGGGCACTGAAGCTTTCTTT. With the rest looked up from the reference TRBV5-8 and TRBJ1-1 genes rather than sequenced, the full variable domain is EAGVTQSPTHLIKTRGQQATLRCSPISGHTSVYWYQQALGLGLQFLLWYDEGEERNRGNFPPRFSGRQFPNYSSELNVNALELEDSALYLCASTRGTEAFFGQGTRLTVV.